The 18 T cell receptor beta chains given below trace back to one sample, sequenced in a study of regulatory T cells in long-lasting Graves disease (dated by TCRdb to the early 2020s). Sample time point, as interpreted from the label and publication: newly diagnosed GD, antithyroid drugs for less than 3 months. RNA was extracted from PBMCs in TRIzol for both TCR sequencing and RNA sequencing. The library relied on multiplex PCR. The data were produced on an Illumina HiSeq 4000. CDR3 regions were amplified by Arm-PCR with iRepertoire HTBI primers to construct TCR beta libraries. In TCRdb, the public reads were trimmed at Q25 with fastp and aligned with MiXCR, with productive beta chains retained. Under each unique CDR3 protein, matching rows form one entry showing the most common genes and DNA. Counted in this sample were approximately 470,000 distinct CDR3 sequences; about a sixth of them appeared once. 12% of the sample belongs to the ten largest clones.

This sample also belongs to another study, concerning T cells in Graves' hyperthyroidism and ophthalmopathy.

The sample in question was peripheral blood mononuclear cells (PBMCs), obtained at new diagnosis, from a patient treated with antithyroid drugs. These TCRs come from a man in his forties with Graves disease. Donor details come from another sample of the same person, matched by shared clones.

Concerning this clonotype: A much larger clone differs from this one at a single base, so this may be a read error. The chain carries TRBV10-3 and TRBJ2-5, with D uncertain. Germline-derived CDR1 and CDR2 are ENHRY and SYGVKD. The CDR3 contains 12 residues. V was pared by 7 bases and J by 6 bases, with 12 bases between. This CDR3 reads CAIMGKAKTQYF. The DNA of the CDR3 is TGTGCCATCATGGGGAAAGCGAAGACCCAGTACTTC.

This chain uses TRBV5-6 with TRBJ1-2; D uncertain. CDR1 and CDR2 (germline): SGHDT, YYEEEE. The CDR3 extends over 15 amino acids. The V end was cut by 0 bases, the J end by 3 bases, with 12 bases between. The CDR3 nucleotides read TGTGCCAGCAGCTTGGTGAACAGAACATACTATGGCTACACCTTC. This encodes CASSLVNRTYYGYTF. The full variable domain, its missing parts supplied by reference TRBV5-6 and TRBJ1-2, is DAGVTQSPTHLIKTRGQQVTLRCSPKSGHDTVSWYQQALGQGPQFIFQYYEEEERQRGNFPDRFSGHQFPNYSSELNVNALLLGDSALYLCASSLVNRTYYGYTFGSGTRLTVV.

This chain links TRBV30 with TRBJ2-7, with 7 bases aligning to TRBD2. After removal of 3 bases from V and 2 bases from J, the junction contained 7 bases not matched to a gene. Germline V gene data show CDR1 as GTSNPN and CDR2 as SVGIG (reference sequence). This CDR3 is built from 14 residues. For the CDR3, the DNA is TGTGCCTGGAGGAGGGACTACCCGGCCTACGAGCAGTACTTC. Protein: CAWRRDYPAYEQYF.

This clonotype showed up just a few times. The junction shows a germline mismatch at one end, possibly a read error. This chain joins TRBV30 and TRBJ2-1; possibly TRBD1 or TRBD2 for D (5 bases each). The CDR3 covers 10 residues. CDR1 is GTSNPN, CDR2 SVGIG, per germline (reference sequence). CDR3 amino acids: CAWSLGTYVF. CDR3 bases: TGTGCCTGGAGTCTGGGGACCTACGTCTTC.

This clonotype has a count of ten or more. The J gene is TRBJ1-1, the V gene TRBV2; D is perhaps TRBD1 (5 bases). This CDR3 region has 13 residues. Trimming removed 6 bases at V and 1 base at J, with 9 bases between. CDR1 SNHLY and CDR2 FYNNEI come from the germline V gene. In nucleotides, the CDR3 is TGTGCCAGCAGGAACGACAGGAACACTGAAGCTTTCTTT. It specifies CASRNDRNTEAFF.

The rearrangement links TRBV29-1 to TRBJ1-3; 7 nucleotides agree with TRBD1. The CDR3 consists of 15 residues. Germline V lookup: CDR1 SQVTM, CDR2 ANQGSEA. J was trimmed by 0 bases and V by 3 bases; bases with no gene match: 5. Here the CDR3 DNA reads TGCAGCGTTGACCAGGGGGATTACTCTGGAAACACCATATATTTT. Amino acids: CSVDQGDYSGNTIYF.

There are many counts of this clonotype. The CDR3 loop reads CASSQFGTGYNEQFF. CDR3 nucleotide sequence: TGTGCCAGCAGCCAGTTCGGGACAGGCTACAATGAGCAGTTCTTC. This rearrangement joins TRBV3-1 to TRBJ2-1; 8 positions agree with TRBD1. V was pared by 3 bases and J by 3 bases, with 4 bases of the junction left unmatched. The germline gives CDR1 LGHDT, CDR2 YNNKEL (reference sequence). This CDR3 region has 15 residues.

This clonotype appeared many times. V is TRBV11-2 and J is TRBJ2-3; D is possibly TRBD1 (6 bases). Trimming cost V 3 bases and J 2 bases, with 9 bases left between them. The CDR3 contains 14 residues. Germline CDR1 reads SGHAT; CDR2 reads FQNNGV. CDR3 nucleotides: TGTGCCAGCAGCTTCCGACAGGCCACAGATACGCAGTATTTT. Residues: CASSFRQATDTQYF.

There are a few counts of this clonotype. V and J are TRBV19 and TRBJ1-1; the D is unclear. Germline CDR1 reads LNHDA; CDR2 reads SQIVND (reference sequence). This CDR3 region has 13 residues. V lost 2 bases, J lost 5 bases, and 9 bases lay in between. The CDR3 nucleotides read TGTGCCAGTAGTATATCAATCGGGACTGAAGCTTTCTTT. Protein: CASSISIGTEAFF.

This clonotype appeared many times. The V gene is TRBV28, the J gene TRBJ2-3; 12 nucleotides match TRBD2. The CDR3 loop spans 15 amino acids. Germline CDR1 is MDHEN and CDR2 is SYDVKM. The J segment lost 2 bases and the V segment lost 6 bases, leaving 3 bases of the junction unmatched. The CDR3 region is CASSLAGGLTDTQYF. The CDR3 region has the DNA TGTGCCAGCAGCCTAGCGGGAGGGCTCACAGATACGCAGTATTTT.

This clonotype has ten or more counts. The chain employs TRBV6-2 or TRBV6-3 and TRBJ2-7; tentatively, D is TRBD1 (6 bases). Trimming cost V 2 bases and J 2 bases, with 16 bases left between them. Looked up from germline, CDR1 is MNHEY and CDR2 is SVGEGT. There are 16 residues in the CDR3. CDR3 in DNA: TGTGCCAGCAGTTACGGAGGCAGGGGAGTCCCCTACGAGCAGTACTTC. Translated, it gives CASSYGGRGVPYEQYF.

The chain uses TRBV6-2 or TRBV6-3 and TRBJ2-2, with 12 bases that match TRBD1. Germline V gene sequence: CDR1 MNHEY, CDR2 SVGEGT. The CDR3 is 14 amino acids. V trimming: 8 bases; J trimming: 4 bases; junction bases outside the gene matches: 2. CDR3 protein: CASAGQGATGELFF. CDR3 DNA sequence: TGTGCCAGCGCGGGACAGGGGGCCACCGGGGAGCTGTTTTTT.

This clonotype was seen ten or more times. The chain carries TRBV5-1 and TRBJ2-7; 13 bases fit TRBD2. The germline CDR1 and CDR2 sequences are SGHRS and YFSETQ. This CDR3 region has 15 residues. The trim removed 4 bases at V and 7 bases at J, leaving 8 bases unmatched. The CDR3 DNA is TGCGCCAGCAGCGTCAGGACTAGCGGGAGTGGGGAGCAGTACTTC. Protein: CASSVRTSGSGEQYF.

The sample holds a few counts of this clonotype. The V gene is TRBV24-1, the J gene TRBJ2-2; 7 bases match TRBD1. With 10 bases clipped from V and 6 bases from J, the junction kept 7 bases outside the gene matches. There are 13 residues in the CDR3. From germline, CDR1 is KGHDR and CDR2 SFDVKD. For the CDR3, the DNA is TGTGCCACACAAAAACAGGGGTCCGGGGAGCTGTTTTTT. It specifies CATQKQGSGELFF.

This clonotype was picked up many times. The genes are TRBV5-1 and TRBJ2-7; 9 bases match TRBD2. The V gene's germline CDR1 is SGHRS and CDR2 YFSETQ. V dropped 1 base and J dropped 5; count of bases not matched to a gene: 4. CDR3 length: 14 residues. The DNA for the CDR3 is TGCGCCAGCAGCTTGTCTAGCGGGACCCACGAGCAGTACTTC. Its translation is CASSLSSGTHEQYF. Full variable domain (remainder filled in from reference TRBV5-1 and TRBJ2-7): KAGVTQTPRYLIKTRGQQVTLSCSPISGHRSVSWYQQTPGQGLQFLFEYFSETQRNKGNFPGRFSGRQFSNSRSEMNVSTLELGDSALYLCASSLSSGTHEQYFGPGTRLTVT.

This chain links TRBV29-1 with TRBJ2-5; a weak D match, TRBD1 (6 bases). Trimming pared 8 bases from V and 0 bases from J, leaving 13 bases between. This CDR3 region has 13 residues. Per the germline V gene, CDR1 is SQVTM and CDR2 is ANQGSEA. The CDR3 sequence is CSTRDTHQETQYF. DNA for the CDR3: TGCAGCACCCGGGACACCCACCAAGAGACCCAGTACTTC.

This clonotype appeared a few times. The CDR3 spells CASSEEVTDTQYF. For the CDR3, the DNA is TGTGCCAGCAGTGAGGAGGTGACAGATACGCAGTATTTT. V is TRBV25-1 and J is TRBJ2-3; possibly TRBD2 for D (5 bases). The CDR3 loop spans 13 amino acids. V was cut by 3 bases and J by 3 bases, with 7 bases left in between. Germline CDR1 reads MGHDK; CDR2 reads SYGVNS.

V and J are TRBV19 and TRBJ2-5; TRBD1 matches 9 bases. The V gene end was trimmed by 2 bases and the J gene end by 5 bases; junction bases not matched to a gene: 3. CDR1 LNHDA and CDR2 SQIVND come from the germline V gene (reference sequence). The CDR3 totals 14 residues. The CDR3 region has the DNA TGTGCCAGTAGTATAACAGGGGGCGAGGAGACCCAGTACTTC. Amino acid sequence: CASSITGGEETQYF. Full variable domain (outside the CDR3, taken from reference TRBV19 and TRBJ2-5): DGGITQSPKYLFRKEGQNVTLSCEQNLNHDAMYWYRQDPGQGLRLIYYSQIVNDFQKGDIAEGYSVSREKKESFPLTVTSAQKNPTAFYLCASSITGGEETQYFGPGTRLLVL.